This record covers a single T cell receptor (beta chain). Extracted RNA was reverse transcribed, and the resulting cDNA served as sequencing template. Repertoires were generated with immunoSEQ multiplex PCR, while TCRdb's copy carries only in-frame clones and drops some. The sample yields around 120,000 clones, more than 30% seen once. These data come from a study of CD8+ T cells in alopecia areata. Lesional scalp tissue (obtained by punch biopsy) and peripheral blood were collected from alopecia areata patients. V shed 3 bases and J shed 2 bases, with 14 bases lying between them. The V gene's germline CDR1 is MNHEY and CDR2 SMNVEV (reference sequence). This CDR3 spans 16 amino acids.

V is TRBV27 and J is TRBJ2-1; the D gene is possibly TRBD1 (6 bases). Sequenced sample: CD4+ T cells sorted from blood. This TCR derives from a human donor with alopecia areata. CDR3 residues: CASSFQHRAPYNEQFF. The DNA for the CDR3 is TGTGCCAGCAGTTTCCAGCACAGGGCCCCCTACAATGAGCAGTTCTTC.